The rows below give T cell receptor beta chains drawn from one sample of a study of cytomegalovirus exposure and HLA in healthy donors. Generated by immunoSEQ multiplex PCR, the TCRdb table keeps only in-frame clones and is missing some. The sample holds about 190,000 clones, roughly 90% seen once. The specimen was PBMCs. These receptors all stem from a boy aged 2 to 10 in good health and CMV-seronegative. The CDR3 runs from the conserved cysteine through the conserved F or W. A D gene is named only where the DNA matches it firmly. Only some rows state a clone size, as once, few, many or a class for expanded clones.

d_call j_call v_call cdr3_length clone_size cdr3_aa cdr3_nt
TRBD2 TRBJ2-7 TRBV11-2 19 NA CASSRTLFPGLAETYEQYF TGTGCCAGCAGCCGCACCCTCTTTCCGGGACTAGCGGAGACATACGAGCAGTACTTC
NA TRBJ2-3 TRBV19 14 NA CASSIRGGTDTQYF TGTGCCAGTAGTATTCGGGGAGGCACAGATACGCAGTATTTT
NA TRBJ2-3 TRBV19 13 NA CASRRRTSDTQYF TGTGCCAGTAGGCGTAGGACTTCAGATACGCAGTATTTT
TRBD1 TRBJ1-2 TRBV5-1 15 NA CASSLVGQGLDGYTF TGCGCCAGCAGCTTGGTGGGACAGGGATTGGATGGCTACACCTTC
NA TRBJ2-3 TRBV19 12 few CASSTAGDTQYF TGTGCCAGTAGTACAGCGGGAGATACGCAGTATTTT
TRBD2 TRBJ2-7 TRBV7-2 18 NA CASSLVASGGATEYEQYF TGTGCCAGCAGCTTAGTGGCTAGCGGGGGGGCTACTGAGTACGAGCAGTACTTC
TRBD1 TRBJ1-2 TRBV7-9 14 NA CASSLAGQGNGYTF TGTGCCAGCAGCTTAGCGGGACAGGGTAATGGCTACACCTTC
TRBD2 TRBJ2-1 TRBV6-5 14 NA CASSFRTSGNEQFF TGTGCCAGCAGTTTCCGGACTAGCGGGAATGAGCAGTTCTTC
NA TRBJ2-7 TRBV7-8 14 NA CASSLAGGTYEQYF TGTGCCAGCAGCTTAGCGGGAGGTACCTACGAGCAGTACTTC
TRBD2 TRBJ2-7 TRBV7-8 15 NA CASSSGGGSNYEQYF TGTGCCAGCAGCTCCGGCGGGGGGTCGAACTACGAGCAGTACTTC
NA TRBJ1-1 TRBV5-6 13 NA CASSLWGLTEAFF TGTGCCAGCAGCTTGTGGGGGCTGACTGAAGCTTTCTTT
NA TRBJ2-3 TRBV6-1 16 few CASSEGMEGGTDTQYF TGTGCCAGCAGTGAAGGTATGGAGGGCGGCACAGATACGCAGTATTTT
NA TRBJ2-5 TRBV6-5 15 NA CASSYSSGFPETQYF TGTGCCAGCAGTTACTCGAGCGGCTTCCCAGAGACCCAGTACTTC
NA TRBJ2-3 TRBV5-1 16 NA CASSRTGIASTDTQYF TGCGCCAGCAGCCGAACAGGGATTGCAAGCACAGATACGCAGTATTTT
NA TRBJ1-4 TRBV19 15 NA CASSTNRFNNEKLFF TGTGCCAGTAGTACCAACAGGTTCAATAATGAAAAACTGTTTTTT